This TCR beta chain emerged from a study of T cell repertoires in cytomegalovirus infection. As to this clonotype: The antigen is not known. With a much larger clone just one base away, this may be a read error.

One entry per CDR3 protein results from TCRdb running MiXCR on the reads. This repertoire shows roughly 990,000 distinct CDR3 sequences, approximately 30% found once; its top ten account for around 15%. Germline V gene lookup returns CDR1 SGHTA and CDR2 FQGNSA. This CDR3 contains 13 residues. The sequence derives from a human donor in good health (CMV status not recorded). Some clones in this sample may be carry-over from other donors' samples. This chain connects TRBV7-2 to TRBJ2-1; D may be TRBD2 (6 bases). Here the sequenced sample was cultured CD8+ T cells from PBMCs, taken from culture after CMV antigen stimulation. CDR3 in amino acids: CVSTLGGVTEQFF. CDR3 in DNA: TGTGTCAGCACCCTGGGCGGGGTCACTGAGCAGTTCTTC.